Listed here are 30 T cell receptor beta chains from one sample, sequenced in a study of blood T cells in healthy people across ages. It was with a sample-barcoded 5' primer and a J-beta primer mix that a second PCR of roughly 6 to 11 cycles was run. TCRdb reprocessed the 5' RACE reads with MiXCR, giving one entry per CDR3 protein. The sample contains 1.5 million to 2 million distinct CDR3 sequences, roughly two fifths of which appear only once. The material sequenced was blood. All receptors derive from a human donor in good health.

The J gene is TRBJ1-4, the V gene TRBV7-2; TRBD1 matches at 8 bases. This CDR3 spans 16 amino acids. V shed 5 bases and J 8 bases; nucleotides not matched to a gene: 13. Germline V lookup: CDR1 SGHTA, CDR2 FQGNSA. Written as DNA, the CDR3 is TGTGCCAGCAGCCTTGATCCGGACAGGGAGTGGGAAAAACTGTTTTTT. Protein sequence: CASSLDPDREWEKLFF.

Comment on this clonotype: Relative to the germline gene, one junction end is altered; a read error may explain this. V gene TRBV11-2 combines with J gene TRBJ2-1, with TRBD1 matching 9 bases. The CDR3 totals 16 residues. Germline CDR1 SGHAT, CDR2 FQNNGV. CDR3 loop: CASILGTGSSYNEQFF. The CDR3 DNA reads as TGTGCCAGCATCTTAGGGACAGGGAGCTCCTACAATGAGCAGTTCTTC.

This clonotype was counted a few times. This chain links TRBV7-2 with TRBJ2-5; D is perhaps TRBD1 or TRBD2 (5 bases each). CDR1 is SGHTA and CDR2 is FQGNSA in the germline V gene. V lost 3 bases and J lost 1, with 12 bases in between. The CDR3 contains 15 residues. The CDR3 region has the DNA TGTGCCAGCAGCTTCCAAACCGGGACCCAAGAGACCCAGTACTTC. It is translated as CASSFQTGTQETQYF. The full variable domain, in which reference TRBV7-2 and TRBJ2-5 provide the parts outside the CDR3, is GAGVSQSPSNKVTEKGKDVELRCDPISGHTALYWYRQSLGQGLEFLIYFQGNSAPDKSGLPSDRFSAERTGGSVSTLTIQRTQQEDSAVYLCASSFQTGTQETQYFGPGTRLLVL.

This rearrangement joins TRBV5-5 to TRBJ1-1; tentative D call: TRBD1 (5 bases). V dropped 2 bases and J dropped 7 bases, with 12 bases sitting between them. Germline lookup yields CDR1 SGHKS and CDR2 YYEKEE (reference sequence). CDR3 length: 13 residues. CDR3 sequence: CASSFSGFGEAFF. The CDR3 DNA reads as TGTGCCAGCAGCTTTTCAGGGTTCGGTGAAGCTTTCTTT.

The table lists this clonotype with many counts. The J gene is TRBJ2-3, the V gene TRBV7-2; no reliable D call. The CDR3 runs 13 residues. Germline loops: CDR1 SGHTA, CDR2 FQGNSA. Trimming cost V 2 bases and J 1 base, with 4 bases left between them. The CDR3 is CASSLSRTDTQYF. CDR3 sequence (DNA): TGTGCCAGCAGCTTATCTCGCACAGATACGCAGTATTTT.

This clonotype was seen only a few times. This sequence joins TRBV29-1 and TRBJ2-5, with D perhaps TRBD1 or TRBD2 (5 bases each). V lost 1 base to trimming and J lost 5 bases, with 17 bases between them. The CDR3 is 15 residues long. CDR1 is SQVTM, CDR2 ANQGSEA, per germline. The chain's CDR3 is CSVEGWGTGMETQYF. The CDR3 DNA follows: TGCAGCGTTGAAGGTTGGGGCACGGGGATGGAGACCCAGTACTTC.

This clonotype has a handful of counts. The gene calls are TRBV6-2 or TRBV6-3 and TRBJ1-5; D may be TRBD1 (6 bases). V was shortened by 4 bases and J by 7 bases, with 14 bases between the two germline ends. The CDR3 is 14 residues long. The germline V gene has CDR1 MNHEY and CDR2 SVGEGT. Here the CDR3 reads CASSSRQDSQPQHF. The CDR3 nucleotides read TGTGCCAGCAGTTCACGACAGGATTCCCAGCCCCAGCATTTT.

The CDR3, as DNA: TGTGCCATCAGTGAGACTTCGATTAACTATGAGCAGTTCTTC. It yields the protein CAISETSINYEQFF. This sequence joins TRBV10-3 and TRBJ2-1, with unresolved D. Germline values: CDR1 ENHRY, CDR2 SYGVKD. Trimming left V 2 bases short and J 8 bases short, with 13 bases between. The CDR3 totals 14 residues.

This clonotype appeared a few times. The chain has TRBV7-2 and TRBJ1-5; 11 nucleotides agree with TRBD1. Per germline, CDR1 SGHTA and CDR2 FQGNSA. The CDR3 runs 15 residues. V dropped 4 bases and J dropped 3; count of bases not matched to a gene: 2. The CDR3 nucleotides read TGTGCCAGCAGCTGGACAGGGGGCTACAATCAGCCCCAGCATTTT. This encodes CASSWTGGYNQPQHF. Complete variable domain (other parts from reference TRBV7-2 and TRBJ1-5): GAGVSQSPSNKVTEKGKDVELRCDPISGHTALYWYRQSLGQGLEFLIYFQGNSAPDKSGLPSDRFSAERTGGSVSTLTIQRTQQEDSAVYLCASSWTGGYNQPQHFGDGTRLSIL.

The sample holds one count of this clonotype. This sequence joins TRBV4-3 and TRBJ1-1, with D maybe TRBD1 (5 bases). V was clipped by 4 bases and J by 1 base, with 13 bases between them. The CDR3 is made up of 15 amino acids. Per the germline V gene, CDR1 is LGHNA and CDR2 is YSLEER. CDR3 residues: CASSLYRLGNTEAFF. The CDR3 bases are TGCGCCAGCAGCCTTTACAGGCTTGGGAACACTGAAGCTTTCTTT.

This clonotype was seen more than once but under ten times. A much larger clone differs from this one at a single base, so this may be a read error. The chain couples TRBV27 to TRBJ2-7; TRBD1 or TRBD2 may be the D gene (5 bases each). The germline V gene has CDR1 MNHEY and CDR2 SMNVEV (reference sequence). V lost 6 bases, J lost 3 bases, and 12 bases lay in between. The CDR3 contains 13 residues. In DNA, the CDR3 is TGTGCCAGCAGCCCGGGACCCCACTACGAGCAGTACTTC. Translation: CASSPGPHYEQYF.

This clonotype has more than one count but fewer than ten. The chain has TRBV2 and TRBJ2-4; 12 bases map to TRBD2. The DNA end favors TRBJ2-5, so the J call may be wrong. CDR3 length: 15 amino acids. Looked up from germline, CDR1 is SNHLY and CDR2 is FYNNEI. The CDR3 spells CASRIGLAGIETQYF. The DNA for the CDR3 is TGTGCCAGCAGAATCGGACTAGCGGGGATAGAGACCCAGTACTTC.

The CDR3 sequence: CASSATSGDEQFF. Here the CDR3 DNA reads TGTGCCAGCAGCGCGACTAGCGGGGATGAGCAGTTCTTC. The chain combines TRBV9 with TRBJ2-1; 11 nucleotides agree with TRBD2. CDR3 size: 13 residues. V gave up 3 bases and J gave up 8 bases; unmatched junction bases: 1. Germline V gives CDR1 SGDLS, CDR2 YYNGEE.

This clonotype was seen a handful of times. The chain uses TRBV6-5 and TRBJ1-2; D is perhaps TRBD1 (6 bases). The CDR3 has 14 amino acids. CDR1 and CDR2 (germline): MNHEY, SVGAGI. Deletions cut 6 bases from V and 0 bases from J, with 11 bases between. CDR3 amino acids: CASSKAGANYGYTF. The CDR3 DNA reads as TGTGCCAGCAGCAAAGCAGGGGCTAACTATGGCTACACCTTC.

The sample holds many counts of this clonotype. V gene TRBV5-1 combines with J gene TRBJ1-2, with no clear D. CDR3 length equals 12 residues. Trimming left V 0 bases short and J 4 bases short, with 4 bases between. In germline, CDR1 is SGHRS, CDR2 YFSETQ. The CDR3: CASSLDAYGYTF. DNA for the CDR3: TGCGCCAGCAGCTTGGATGCCTATGGCTACACCTTC. Complete variable domain (other parts from reference TRBV5-1 and TRBJ1-2): KAGVTQTPRYLIKTRGQQVTLSCSPISGHRSVSWYQQTPGQGLQFLFEYFSETQRNKGNFPGRFSGRQFSNSRSEMNVSTLELGDSALYLCASSLDAYGYTFGSGTRLTVV.

V is TRBV12-3 or TRBV12-4 and J is TRBJ2-1, with 9 bases matching TRBD1. After removal of 6 bases from V and 0 bases from J, the junction contained 9 bases not matched to a gene. The CDR3 is made up of 17 amino acids. In DNA form, the CDR3 reads TGTGCCAGCAGCCCTAAGACAGGGGGAGTCTCCTACAATGAGCAGTTCTTC. It codes for CASSPKTGGVSYNEQFF.

The V and J genes are TRBV7-2 and TRBJ1-6; TRBD1 matches 7 bases. The CDR3 runs to 15 residues. J gave up 9 bases and V 5 bases, and 10 bases lay outside the gene matches. The germline V gene has CDR1 SGHTA and CDR2 FQGNSA. For the CDR3, the DNA is TGTGCCAGCAGCGCCACAACAGGGGCCAGTTCACCCCTCCACTTT. It codes for CASSATTGASSPLHF.

The rearrangement links TRBV5-1 to TRBJ1-1, with D unresolved. The CDR3 length is 14 residues. Germline CDR1 reads SGHRS; CDR2 reads YFSETQ. V was clipped by 4 bases and J by 4 bases, with 14 bases between them. The CDR3: CASSTGWGVTEAFF. CDR3 coding DNA: TGCGCCAGCAGCACTGGGTGGGGAGTCACTGAAGCTTTCTTT.

This clonotype occurred once. The chain employs TRBV2 and TRBJ2-7, with D perhaps matching TRBD2 (5 bases). Germline V gene data show CDR1 as SNHLY and CDR2 as FYNNEI. The ends were cut back, 3 bases at V and 7 bases at J, with 13 bases in the middle. This CDR3 has 13 residues. CDR3 DNA sequence: TGTGCCAGCAGTGAGGTAGAGGGAGTAGAGCAGTACTTC. Translating gives CASSEVEGVEQYF.

The gene calls are TRBV20-1 and TRBJ2-7; TRBD2 agrees at 10 bases. The V gene end was trimmed by 4 bases and the J gene end by 7 bases; junction bases not matched to a gene: 10. The V gene's germline CDR1 is DFQATT and CDR2 SNEGSKA (reference sequence). The CDR3 runs to 14 residues. DNA of the CDR3: TGCAGTGCTAACCTACTAGCGGGGCGGGGGGAGCAGTACTTC. Its protein product is CSANLLAGRGEQYF.

The V call is TRBV5-5, the J call TRBJ2-1; 9 nucleotides line up with TRBD1. The CDR3 is 15 residues long. Germline CDR1 reads SGHKS; CDR2 reads YYEKEE (reference sequence). J lost 4 bases, V lost 4 bases, and 6 bases had no gene match. The CDR3: CASSGGTGSYNEQFF. The CDR3 nucleotides are TGTGCCAGCAGCGGCGGGACAGGGTCATACAATGAGCAGTTCTTC.

The genes are TRBV12-3 or TRBV12-4 and TRBJ2-1; no clear D. The germline V and J ends were trimmed by 7 bases and 5 bases, with 12 bases remaining between them. This CDR3 region has 13 residues. The CDR3 sequence is CASTARLHNEQFF. In DNA form, the CDR3 reads TGTGCCAGCACCGCCAGGCTCCACAATGAGCAGTTCTTC.

This clonotype was seen at least ten times. The chain employs TRBV20-1 and TRBJ1-2; 8 bases line up with TRBD1. The CDR3 totals 13 residues. After removal of 5 bases from V and 6 bases from J, the junction contained 8 bases not matched to a gene. The germline V gene encodes CDR1 DFQATT and CDR2 SNEGSKA (reference sequence). The CDR3 bases are TGCAGTGCTGCCCTGACAGGGGTGCATGGCTACACCTTC. It yields the protein CSAALTGVHGYTF.

The CDR3 DNA reads as TGCAGCGTTGAGGGTGGGGTTTACCAGCCCCAGCATTTT. It encodes CSVEGGVYQPQHF. The V and J genes are TRBV29-1 and TRBJ1-5; D is unclear. Between the trimmed V and J ends, which lost 3 bases and 7 bases, there was a span of 13 bases. The CDR3 has 13 amino acids. Germline lookup yields CDR1 SQVTM and CDR2 ANQGSEA.

This clonotype showed up many times. The chain joins TRBV27 to TRBJ2-7; no clear D gene. The CDR3 runs to 12 residues. In germline, CDR1 is MNHEY, CDR2 SMNVEV (reference sequence). The germline V and J ends were trimmed by 3 bases and 0 bases, with 3 bases remaining between them. CDR3 DNA sequence: TGTGCCAGCAGTTTCAACTCCTACGAGCAGTACTTC. Its protein product is CASSFNSYEQYF.

V gene TRBV12-3 or TRBV12-4 combines with J gene TRBJ2-1, with 11 bases lining up with TRBD2. The V and J ends lost 2 bases and 7 bases, in that order; junction bases with no gene match: 4. The CDR3 covers 15 residues. CDR3 sequence: CASSLYSGGANEQFF. For the CDR3, the DNA is TGTGCCAGCAGTTTATATAGCGGGGGGGCAAATGAGCAGTTCTTC.

V is TRBV5-8 and J is TRBJ1-6; weak D call: TRBD1 (6 bases). V was cut by 4 bases and J by 7 bases, with 9 bases left in between. From germline, CDR1 is SGHTS and CDR2 YDEGEE. The CDR3 extends over 13 amino acids. The CDR3, as DNA: TGTGCCAGCAGCCAGAGGGGGAATTCACCCCTCCACTTT. Protein product: CASSQRGNSPLHF. Together with reference TRBV5-8 and TRBJ1-6, the CDR3 gives the full variable domain: EAGVTQSPTHLIKTRGQQATLRCSPISGHTSVYWYQQALGLGLQFLLWYDEGEERNRGNFPPRFSGRQFPNYSSELNVNALELEDSALYLCASSQRGNSPLHFGNGTRLTVT.

The CDR3 protein is CASSSLPHRDSYEQYF. CDR3 DNA sequence: TGCGCCAGCAGCTCCCTCCCCCACCGGGACTCCTACGAGCAGTACTTC. The V gene is TRBV5-1, the J gene TRBJ2-7; D perhaps matches TRBD2 (5 bases). Trimming pared 3 bases from V and 0 bases from J, leaving 16 bases between. The CDR3 has 16 residues. From germline, CDR1 is SGHRS and CDR2 YFSETQ.

This clonotype occurred many times. The chain recombines TRBV20-1 with TRBJ2-1, with 8 bases fitting TRBD2. Germline CDR1 reads DFQATT; CDR2 reads SNEGSKA (reference sequence). CDR3 length equals 16 residues. J was trimmed by 2 bases and V by 6 bases; bases with no gene match: 12. As DNA, the CDR3 is TGCAGTGCCAGAAGCCTTAGCGGGGCAGCCTACAATGAGCAGTTCTTC. This codes for CSARSLSGAAYNEQFF.

This clonotype was seen a few times. The rearrangement links TRBV7-2 to TRBJ2-7; D possibly uses TRBD1 or TRBD2 (5 bases each). V was clipped by 7 bases and J by 2 bases, with 15 bases between them. There are 14 residues in the CDR3. Per the germline V gene, CDR1 is SGHTA and CDR2 is FQGNSA. This CDR3 is CASTEGQWTYEQYF. CDR3 DNA: TGTGCCAGCACCGAGGGGCAGTGGACCTACGAGCAGTACTTC.